The 3 T cell receptor beta chains given below trace back to one sample, sequenced in a study of blood T cell repertoires in COVID-19 (dated by TCRdb to 2018 to 2020). Library preparation used the immunoSEQ multiplex PCR assay. TCRdb took over this immuneACCESS table, retaining in-frame rearrangements with V and J assigned. Such tables are incomplete; in checked studies, under half of the missing clones stem from an unresolved V gene, and the remainder is unexplained. This sample holds approximately 250,000 clones; around nine tenths were observed only once. More than 4.5% of the sample is held by the ten biggest clonotypes. Sequencing input: peripheral blood. The receptors shown here come from a woman between 55 and 75 years old with COVID-19, enrolled during active disease.

The CDR3 nucleotides are TGTGCCAGTAGTATAGAAGCGGGCGGTATCTACGAGCAGTACTTC. Amino acid sequence: CASSIEAGGIYEQYF. The rearrangement uses TRBV19 and TRBJ2-7, with D possibly being TRBD2 (6 bases). CDR1 and CDR2 (germline): LNHDA, SQIVND (reference sequence). This CDR3 has 15 amino acids. V was pared by 0 bases and J by 3 bases, with 12 bases between.

The V and J genes are TRBV5-1 and TRBJ2-3; weak D call: TRBD2 (5 bases). V lost 0 bases and J lost 1, with 12 bases in between. Looked up from germline, CDR1 is SGHRS and CDR2 is YFSETQ. The CDR3 runs 16 residues. As DNA, the CDR3 is TGCGCCAGCAGCTTGGTTACCATCGGGGGCACAGATACGCAGTATTTT. Its protein product is CASSLVTIGGTDTQYF.

The chain couples TRBV7-8 to TRBJ1-5; D not resolved. Trimming removed 5 bases from V and 7 bases from J, with 24 bases in between. Germline lookup yields CDR1 SGHVS and CDR2 FQNEAQ. CDR3 length: 17 residues. DNA of the CDR3: TGTGCCAGCAGCCCTGCCGGGGTCAGTGGCTTGGGGCAGCCCCAGCATTTT. Translated, it gives CASSPAGVSGLGQPQHF. The full variable domain, its missing parts supplied by reference TRBV7-8 and TRBJ1-5, is GAGVSQSPRYKVAKRGQDVALRCDPISGHVSLFWYQQALGQGPEFLTYFQNEAQLDKSGLPSDRFFAERPEGSVSTLKIQRTQQEDSAVYLCASSPAGVSGLGQPQHFGDGTRLSIL.